The rows below give T cell receptor beta chains drawn from one sample of a study of blood T cell repertoires in COVID-19. This table comes from immunoSEQ multiplex PCR, and its TCRdb copy is limited to in-frame clones, with some not included. The sample contains about 370,000 clones, 89% of which appear only once. Sequenced: peripheral blood. Receptors were obtained from a woman in her twenties or thirties with COVID-19, enrolled during active disease. CDR3s include the opening cysteine and the closing phenylalanine or tryptophan. A D gene is named only where the DNA matches it firmly. Only some rows state a clone size, as once, few, many or a class for expanded clones.

NA,TRBJ2-1,TRBV5-1,NA,TGCGCCAGCAGCTTCATAGAGGACAATGAGCAGTTCTTC,CASSFIEDNEQFF
TRBD1,TRBJ1-2,TRBV4-3,NA,TGCGCCAGCAGCCTAGCGACAGGGGGTGAAGGAAATGGCTACACCTTC,CASSLATGGEGNGYTF
TRBD1,TRBJ2-5,TRBV2,NA,TGTGCCAGCAGGGACAGGGGGCCAGGGGAGACCCAGTACTTC,CASRDRGPGETQYF
TRBD1,TRBJ1-4,TRBV6-6,NA,TGTGCCAGCAGCGGCACCGGGACAGGGGATGAAAAACTGTTTTTT,CASSGTGTGDEKLFF
NA,TRBJ1-1,TRBV7-2,once,TGTGCCAGCACCTCCCAGGGCACGAACACTGAAGCTTTCTTT,CASTSQGTNTEAFF
TRBD2,TRBJ2-1,TRBV6-6,NA,TGTGCCAGCAGTAATCCTCGACTAGCGGCAGGGAATGAGCAGTTCTTC,CASSNPRLAAGNEQFF
TRBD1,TRBJ2-6,TRBV10-3,NA,TGTGCCATCAGCCCCGGGACAGGGGACTCTGGGGCCAACGTCCTGACTTTC,CAISPGTGDSGANVLTF
NA,TRBJ1-4,TRBV24-1,NA,TGTGCCACCAGCCGCCGGGGGGCGACTAATGAAAAACTGTTTTTT,CATSRRGATNEKLFF
TRBD2,TRBJ2-5,TRBV11-2,NA,TGTGCCAGCAGCTTAGTCAGCGGGAGGTTGCGAGAGACCCAGTACTTC,CASSLVSGRLRETQYF
TRBD1,TRBJ1-5,TRBV6-7,once,TGTGCCAGCCAAAATTTCGTCGGGACAGTTCACTATAGCAATCAGCCCCAGCATTTT,CASQNFVGTVHYSNQPQHF
NA,TRBJ2-1,TRBV9,NA,TGTGCCAGCAGCGTAGGCGGCGGGACGGGCAATGAGCAGTTCTTC,CASSVGGGTGNEQFF
NA,TRBJ2-3,TRBV24-1,NA,TGTGCCACCAGTGACAGGGGCCGTAGCACAGATACGCAGTATTTT,CATSDRGRSTDTQYF
TRBD1,TRBJ2-3,TRBV6-5,NA,TGTGCCAGCAGGTCAGGGGGTAAGGCAGATACGCAGTATTTT,CASRSGGKADTQYF
NA,TRBJ2-3,TRBV24-1,NA,TGTGCCACCAGTGATTTGAACGGCGGCGGGGTTAGCACAGATACGCAGTATTTT,CATSDLNGGGVSTDTQYF
NA,TRBJ2-2,TRBV19,NA,TGTGCCAGTAGTATTTTCGGCAGGGGCGGGGGGGAGCTGTTTTTT,CASSIFGRGGGELFF
TRBD2,TRBJ2-1,TRBV4-3,NA,TGCGCCAGCAGCCAAGACTTTCGGATTGGGGGGGGCTCCTACAATGAGCAGTTCTTC,CASSQDFRIGGGSYNEQFF
TRBD2,TRBJ2-7,TRBV28,NA,TGTGCCAGCAGTGTAAGGCGGGGGGCCGGTTGGTACGAGCAGTACTTC,CASSVRRGAGWYEQYF
TRBD1,TRBJ2-7,TRBV5-6,NA,TGTGCCAGCAGCCGCTCCCGGGACAGGGGGCGCACGGACGAGCAGTACTTC,CASSRSRDRGRTDEQYF
TRBD1,TRBJ2-7,TRBV10-3,once,TGTGCCATCAGTGAGCTGGACAGGGTGCGCGAGCAGTACTTC,CAISELDRVREQYF
NA,TRBJ1-2,TRBV5-4,NA,TGTGCCAGCAGCGTGAACACAGTTAACTATGGCTACACCTTC,CASSVNTVNYGYTF
TRBD2,TRBJ2-1,TRBV6-5,NA,TGTGCCAGCACCCCGGGACTAGCGGGAGGGAGGGAGCAGTTCTTC,CASTPGLAGGREQFF